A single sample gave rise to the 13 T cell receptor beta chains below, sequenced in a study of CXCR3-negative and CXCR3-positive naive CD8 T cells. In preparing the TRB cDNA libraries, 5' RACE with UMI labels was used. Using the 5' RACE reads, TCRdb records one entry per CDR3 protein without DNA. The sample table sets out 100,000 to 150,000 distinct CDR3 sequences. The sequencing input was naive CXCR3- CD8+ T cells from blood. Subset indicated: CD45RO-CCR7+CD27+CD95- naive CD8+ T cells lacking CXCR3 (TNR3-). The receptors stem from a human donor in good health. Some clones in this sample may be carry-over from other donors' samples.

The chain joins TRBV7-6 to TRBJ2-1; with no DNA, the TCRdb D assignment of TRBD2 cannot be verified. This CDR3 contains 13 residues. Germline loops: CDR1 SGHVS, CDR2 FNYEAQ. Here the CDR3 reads CASSLGLADEQFF.

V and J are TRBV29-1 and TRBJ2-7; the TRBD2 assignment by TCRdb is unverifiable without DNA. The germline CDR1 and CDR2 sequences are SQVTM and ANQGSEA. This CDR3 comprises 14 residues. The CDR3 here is CSVVPAGGPDEQYF.

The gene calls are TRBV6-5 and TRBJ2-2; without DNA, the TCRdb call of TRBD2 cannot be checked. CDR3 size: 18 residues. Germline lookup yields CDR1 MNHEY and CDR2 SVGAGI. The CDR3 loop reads CASSLQPGSPLFTGELFF.

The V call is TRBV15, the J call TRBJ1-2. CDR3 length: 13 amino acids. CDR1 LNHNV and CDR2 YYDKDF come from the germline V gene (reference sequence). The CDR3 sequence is CATSRDGSYGYTF.

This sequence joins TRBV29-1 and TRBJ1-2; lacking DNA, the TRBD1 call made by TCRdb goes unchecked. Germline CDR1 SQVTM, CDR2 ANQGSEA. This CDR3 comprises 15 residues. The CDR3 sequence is CSVVSDIEGDYGYTF.

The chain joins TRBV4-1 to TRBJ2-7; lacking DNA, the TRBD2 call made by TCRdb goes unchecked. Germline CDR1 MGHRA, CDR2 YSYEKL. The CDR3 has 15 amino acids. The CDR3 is CASSHTAGVSYEQYF.

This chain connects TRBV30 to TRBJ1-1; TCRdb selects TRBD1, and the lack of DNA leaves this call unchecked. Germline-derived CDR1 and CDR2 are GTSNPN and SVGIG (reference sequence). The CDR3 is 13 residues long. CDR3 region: CAWDELAGTEAFF.

CDR3 region: CASSFGQLAGEQYF. The rearrangement uses TRBV27 and TRBJ2-7; lacking DNA, the TRBD2 call made by TCRdb goes unchecked. CDR1 is MNHEY, CDR2 SMNVEV, per germline (reference sequence). The CDR3 covers 14 residues.

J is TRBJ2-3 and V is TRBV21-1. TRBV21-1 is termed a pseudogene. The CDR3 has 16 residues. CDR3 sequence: CASSKQREGGTDTQYF.

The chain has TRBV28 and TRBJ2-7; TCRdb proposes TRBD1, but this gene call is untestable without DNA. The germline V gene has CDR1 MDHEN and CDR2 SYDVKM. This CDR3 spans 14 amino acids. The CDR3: CASSDPGQDYEQYF. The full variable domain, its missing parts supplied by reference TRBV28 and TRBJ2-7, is DVKVTQSSRYLVKRTGEKVFLECVQDMDHENMFWYRQDPGLGLRLIYFSYDVKMKEKGDIPEGYSVSREKKERFSLILESASTNQTSMYLCASSDPGQDYEQYFGPGTRLTVT.

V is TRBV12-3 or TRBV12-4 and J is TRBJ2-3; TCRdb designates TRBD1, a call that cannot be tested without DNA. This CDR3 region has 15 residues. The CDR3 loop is CASSLGQGGTDTQYF.

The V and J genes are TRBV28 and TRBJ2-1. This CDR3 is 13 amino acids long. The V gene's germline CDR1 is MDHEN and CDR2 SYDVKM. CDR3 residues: CASSLSEYNEQFF.

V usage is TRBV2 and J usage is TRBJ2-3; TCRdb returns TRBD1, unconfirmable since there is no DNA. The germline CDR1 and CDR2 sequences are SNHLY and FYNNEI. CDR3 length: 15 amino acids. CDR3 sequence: CASTYSGASTDTQYF.